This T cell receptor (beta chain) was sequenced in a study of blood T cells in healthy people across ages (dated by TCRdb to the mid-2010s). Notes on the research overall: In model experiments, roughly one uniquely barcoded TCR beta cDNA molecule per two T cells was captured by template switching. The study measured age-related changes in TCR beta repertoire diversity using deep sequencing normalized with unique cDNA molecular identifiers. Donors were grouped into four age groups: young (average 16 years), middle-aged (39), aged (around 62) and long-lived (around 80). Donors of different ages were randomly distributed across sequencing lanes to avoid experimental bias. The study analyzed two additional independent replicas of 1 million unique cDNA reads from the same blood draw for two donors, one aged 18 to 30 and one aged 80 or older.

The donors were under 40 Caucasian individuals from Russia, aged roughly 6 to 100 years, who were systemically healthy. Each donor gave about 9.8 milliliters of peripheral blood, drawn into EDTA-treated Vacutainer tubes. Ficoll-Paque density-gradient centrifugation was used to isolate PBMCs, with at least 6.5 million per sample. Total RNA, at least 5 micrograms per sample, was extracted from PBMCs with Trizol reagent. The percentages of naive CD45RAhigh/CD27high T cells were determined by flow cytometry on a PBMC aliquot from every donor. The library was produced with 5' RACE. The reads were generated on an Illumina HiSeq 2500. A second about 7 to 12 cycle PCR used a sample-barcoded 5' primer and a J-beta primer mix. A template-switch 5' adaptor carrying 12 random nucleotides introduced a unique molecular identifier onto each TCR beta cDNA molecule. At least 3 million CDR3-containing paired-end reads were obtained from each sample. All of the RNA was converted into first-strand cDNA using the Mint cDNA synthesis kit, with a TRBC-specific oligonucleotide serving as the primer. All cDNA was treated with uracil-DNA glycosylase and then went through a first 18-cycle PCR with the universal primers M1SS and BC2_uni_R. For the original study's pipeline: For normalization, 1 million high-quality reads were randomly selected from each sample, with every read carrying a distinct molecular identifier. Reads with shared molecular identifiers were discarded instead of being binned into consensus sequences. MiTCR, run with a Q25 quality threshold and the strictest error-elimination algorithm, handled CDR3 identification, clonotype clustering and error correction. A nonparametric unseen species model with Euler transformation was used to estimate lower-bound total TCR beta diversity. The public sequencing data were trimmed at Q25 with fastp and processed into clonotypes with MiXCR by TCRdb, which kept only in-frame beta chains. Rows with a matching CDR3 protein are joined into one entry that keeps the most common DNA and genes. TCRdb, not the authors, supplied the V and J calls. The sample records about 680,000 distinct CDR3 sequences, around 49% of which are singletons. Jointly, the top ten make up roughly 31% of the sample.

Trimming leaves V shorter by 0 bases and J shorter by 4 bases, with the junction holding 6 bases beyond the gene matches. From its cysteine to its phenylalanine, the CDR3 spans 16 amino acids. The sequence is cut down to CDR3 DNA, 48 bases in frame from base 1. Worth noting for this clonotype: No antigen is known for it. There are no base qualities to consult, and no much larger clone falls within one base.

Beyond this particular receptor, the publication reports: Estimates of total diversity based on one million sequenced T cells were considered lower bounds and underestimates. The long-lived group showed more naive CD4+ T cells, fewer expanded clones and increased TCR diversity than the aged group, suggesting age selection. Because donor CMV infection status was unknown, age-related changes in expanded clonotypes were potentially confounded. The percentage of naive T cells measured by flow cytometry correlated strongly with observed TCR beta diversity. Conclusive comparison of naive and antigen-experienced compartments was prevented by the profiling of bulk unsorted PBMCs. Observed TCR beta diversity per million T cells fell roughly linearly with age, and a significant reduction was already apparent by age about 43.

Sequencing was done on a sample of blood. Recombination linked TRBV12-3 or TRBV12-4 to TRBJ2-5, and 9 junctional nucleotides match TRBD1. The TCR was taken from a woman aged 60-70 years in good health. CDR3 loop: CASSLALDRGGETQYF. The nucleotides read TGTGCCAGCAGTTTAGCACTGGACAGGGGAGGAGAGACCCAGTACTTC.